Listed below are T cell receptor beta chains from one sample, sequenced in a study of beta chain features in type 1 diabetes. Repertoires were generated with immunoSEQ multiplex PCR, while TCRdb's copy carries only in-frame clones and drops some. The table has roughly 160,000 clones, around 8% seen once. Sequencing input: central memory CD4+ T cells from blood. Source of these receptors: a woman aged 40 to 55 with type 1 diabetes. Each CDR3 is given with its conserved first and last residue. The D gene is left open where the match is weak. The listing skips clone size in some rows; elsewhere it reads once, few, many or a size class.

TRBD1	TRBJ1-3	few	TRBV25-1	CASRKTGGLGNTIYF	TGTGCCAGCAGGAAGACAGGGGGTCTTGGAAACACCATATATTTT
.	TRBJ1-1	.	TRBV18	CASSPSLGSNTEAFF	TGTGCCAGCTCACCTTCCTTGGGCTCGAACACTGAAGCTTTCTTT
.	TRBJ2-4	many	TRBV5-4	CASSSGTKNIQYF	TGTGCCAGCAGTTCCGGGACTAAAAACATTCAGTACTTC
TRBD1	TRBJ1-5	many	TRBV5-6	CASSLRSTGAHIQPQHF	TGTGCCAGCAGCTTGCGGTCGACAGGGGCCCATATTCAGCCCCAGCATTTT
.	TRBJ2-1	.	TRBV19	CASITGEGHNEQFF	TGTGCCAGTATCACAGGAGAAGGTCACAATGAGCAGTTCTTC
TRBD1	TRBJ2-5	.	TRBV18	CASFGTGTETQYF	TGTGCCAGCTTCGGGACAGGGACGGAGACCCAGTACTTC
TRBD1	TRBJ2-4	.	TRBV4-3	CASSQEQGMAKNIQYF	TGCGCCAGCAGCCAAGAACAGGGGATGGCCAAAAACATTCAGTACTTC
.	TRBJ1-5	.	TRBV7-9	CASSSGGPQHF	TGTGCCAGCAGCTCGGGGGGGCCCCAGCATTTT
.	TRBJ2-5	few	TRBV20-1	CSARRRETQYF	TGCAGTGCTAGGCGTCGGGAGACCCAGTACTTC
.	TRBJ1-2	.	TRBV19	CASSLSGVSSNYGYTF	TGTGCCAGTAGTCTCTCCGGGGTTTCGTCCAACTATGGCTACACCTTC
.	TRBJ1-4	few	TRBV4-3	CASSQDPGKNEKLFF	TGCGCCAGCAGCCAAGATCCAGGGAAGAATGAAAAACTGTTTTTT
.	TRBJ2-3	few	TRBV11-2	CASSLGSGRTDTQYF	TGTGCCAGCAGCTTAGGTAGCGGTCGCACAGATACGCAGTATTTT
.	TRBJ1-5	.	TRBV30	CAWSVDELSQPQHF	TGTGCCTGGAGTGTAGATGAGCTTAGCCAGCCCCAGCATTTT
TRBD1	TRBJ2-7	few	TRBV29-1	CSAGQGNSYEQYF	TGCAGCGCTGGACAGGGGAATTCCTACGAGCAGTACTTC
TRBD1	TRBJ1-2	few	TRBV4-2	CASSQEIFGQGYGYTF	TGTGCCAGCAGCCAAGAGATCTTCGGACAGGGCTATGGCTACACCTTC
TRBD1	TRBJ1-1	few	TRBV6-5	CASRPTGGTEAFF	TGTGCCAGCAGGCCGACAGGGGGCACTGAAGCTTTCTTT
.	TRBJ1-2	.	TRBV6-5	CASSLRRGGYGYTF	TGTGCCAGCAGCCTACGGAGGGGAGGGTATGGCTACACCTTC
TRBD1	TRBJ2-2	.	TRBV5-1	CASSGQGVTGELFF	TGCGCCAGCAGCGGACAGGGGGTCACCGGGGAGCTGTTTTTT
.	TRBJ2-3	.	TRBV19	CASSMAGRLDTQYF	TGTGCCAGTAGTATGGCAGGGCGATTAGATACGCAGTATTTT
.	TRBJ1-2	.	TRBV7-3	CASSPSRNYGYTF	TGTGCCAGCAGCCCCAGCAGGAACTATGGCTACACCTTC
TRBD2	TRBJ2-3	.	TRBV19	CASSPGGSGRGGTDTQYF	TGTGCCAGTAGTCCCGGGGGCAGCGGGAGGGGTGGCACAGATACGCAGTATTTT
TRBD2	TRBJ2-1	few	TRBV19	CASSLLAGEIGNEQFF	TGTGCCAGTAGCCTTCTAGCGGGAGAGATTGGCAATGAGCAGTTCTTC
TRBD1	TRBJ1-5	.	TRBV7-8	CASTKQGSNQPQHF	TGTGCCAGCACCAAACAGGGGAGCAATCAGCCCCAGCATTTT
.	TRBJ2-1	few	TRBV5-4	CASSSYIPDEQFF	TGTGCCAGCAGCTCCTATATTCCCGATGAGCAGTTCTTC
.	TRBJ2-1	.	TRBV27	CASSLRGTQTKNEQFF	TGTGCCAGCAGTTTGCGGGGTACCCAGACGAAGAATGAGCAGTTCTTC
TRBD1	TRBJ1-1	.	TRBV7-2	CASSKNRGDTEAFF	TGTGCCAGCAGCAAAAACAGGGGAGACACTGAAGCTTTCTTT
TRBD1	TRBJ2-7	few	TRBV11-2	CASSLSRDSIYEQYF	TGTGCCAGCAGCCTGTCCCGGGACAGCATATACGAGCAGTACTTC
.	TRBJ2-2	.	TRBV4-3	CASSQVITGTGELFF	TGCGCCAGCAGCCAAGTTATAACAGGGACCGGGGAGCTGTTTTTT
TRBD2	TRBJ2-1	.	TRBV7-3	CASSLGRWGGQFF	TGTGCCAGCAGCCTAGGGCGGTGGGGGGGGCAGTTCTTC
TRBD2	TRBJ2-1	.	TRBV4-3	CASSQLAGGHEQFF	TGCGCCAGCAGCCAACTAGCGGGGGGGCATGAGCAGTTCTTC
.	TRBJ2-7	many	TRBV10-3	CAISESSSPYEQYF	TGTGCCATCAGTGAGTCGAGTTCCCCCTACGAGCAGTACTTC
.	TRBJ1-5	few	TRBV15	CATSSKTGFLQPQHF	TGTGCCACCAGCAGCAAAACAGGGTTTCTTCAGCCCCAGCATTTT
.	TRBJ2-3	.	TRBV9	CASSVDARGSTDTQYF	TGTGCCAGCAGCGTAGACGCCAGGGGAAGCACAGATACGCAGTATTTT
TRBD2	TRBJ2-1	few	TRBV28	CASSSWTSGEVNEQFF	TGTGCCAGCAGTTCCTGGACTAGCGGGGAAGTTAATGAGCAGTTCTTC
.	TRBJ1-1	few	TRBV6-6	CASIGDTEAFF	TGTGCCAGCATAGGGGACACTGAAGCTTTCTTT
.	TRBJ1-4	few	TRBV7-9	CASGRVQEKLFF	TGTGCCAGCGGCAGGGTCCAGGAAAAACTGTTTTTT
.	TRBJ2-5	few	TRBV28	CASSLSLYQETQYF	TGTGCCAGCAGTTTGTCCCTTTACCAAGAGACCCAGTACTTC
TRBD2	TRBJ2-2	few	TRBV28	CASSSPGLAGGRNTGELFF	TGTGCCAGCAGTTCACCGGGACTAGCGGGAGGGAGGAACACCGGGGAGCTGTTTTTT
.	TRBJ2-5	few	TRBV7-2	CASSLQGWKETQYF	TGTGCCAGCAGCTTACAGGGTTGGAAGGAGACCCAGTACTTC
.	TRBJ1-1	many	TRBV14	CASSQDRQLGEAFF	TGTGCCAGCAGCCAAGATCGTCAGCTAGGCGAAGCTTTCTTT
TRBD1	TRBJ2-5	.	TRBV11-2	CASSVHGTGIQETQYF	TGTGCCAGCAGCGTTCACGGGACAGGGATCCAAGAGACCCAGTACTTC
.	TRBJ2-7	.	TRBV7-3	CASSPNRDVSSYEQYF	TGTGCCAGCAGCCCCAACAGGGATGTGAGCTCCTACGAGCAGTACTTC
.	TRBJ1-5	.	TRBV29-1	CSVVSEQGGDQPQHF	TGCAGCGTTGTTTCAGAGCAGGGAGGAGATCAGCCCCAGCATTTT
.	TRBJ1-1	.	TRBV21-1	CASSKEHGGNTEAFF	TGTGCCAGCAGCAAAGAGCATGGTGGGAACACTGAAGCTTTCTTT
TRBD2	TRBJ2-1	.	TRBV9	CASSVGGGTHNEQFF	TGTGCCAGCAGCGTAGGCGGGGGGACGCACAATGAGCAGTTCTTC